The 17 T cell receptor beta chains given below trace back to one sample, sequenced in a study of regulatory T cells in long-lasting Graves disease. Documented time point: newly diagnosed GD, antithyroid drugs for less than 3 months. Making the TCR library involved RNA that had been extracted from PBMCs. Both iRepertoire HTBI primers and Arm-PCR of CDR3 regions were used to build the TCR beta libraries. TCRdb reprocessed the multiplex PCR reads with MiXCR, giving one entry per CDR3 protein. The top ten clones hold approximately 14% of a sample with over 200,000 distinct CDR3 sequences, 15% to 20% of them seen once. These same records also appear under a second study, on T cells in Graves' hyperthyroidism and ophthalmopathy.

Sequenced here: peripheral blood mononuclear cells (PBMCs), sampled at new diagnosis, from a patient treated with antithyroid drugs. The receptors were sampled from a woman aged 25 to 39 with Graves disease.

This chain uses TRBV12-3 or TRBV12-4 with TRBJ1-2, with 9 bases matching TRBD1. The CDR3 contains 11 residues. The V and J ends lost 8 bases and 6 bases, in that order; junction bases with no gene match: 1. CDR3 in amino acids: CASWDRDGYTF. CDR3 coding DNA: TGTGCCAGCTGGGACAGGGATGGCTACACCTTC.

This clonotype was found many times. The gene calls are TRBV7-2 and TRBJ1-5; a possible D gene is TRBD1 (5 bases). CDR1 SGHTA and CDR2 FQGNSA come from the germline V gene. This CDR3 contains 15 residues. V was clipped by 5 bases and J by 0 bases, with 11 bases between them. CDR3: CASSPGRSSNQPQHF. DNA for the CDR3: TGTGCCAGCAGCCCGGGACGGTCTAGCAATCAGCCCCAGCATTTT.

This clonotype was detected ten times or more. One end of the junction varies from germline; a read error may be responsible. CDR3 sequence reads: CGASASGGGSYEQYF. In nucleotides, the CDR3 is TGCGGTGCTAGCGCTAGCGGGGGAGGGTCCTACGAGCAGTACTTC. This rearrangement joins TRBV20-1 to TRBJ2-7; TRBD2 matches at 10 bases. Germline CDR1 DFQATT, CDR2 SNEGSKA (reference sequence). There are 15 residues in the CDR3.

There are many counts of this clonotype. The chain recombines TRBV18 with TRBJ1-1; no clear D. V lost 2 bases, J lost 3 bases, and 10 bases lay in between. The CDR3 spans 14 residues. The germline V gene has CDR1 KGHSH and CDR2 LQKENI. The CDR3 loop reads CASSPDSSHTEAFF. CDR3 sequence (DNA): TGTGCCAGCTCACCAGATTCGTCTCACACTGAAGCTTTCTTT.

This clonotype was recorded many times. This chain links TRBV2 with TRBJ1-4; D remains unclear. The CDR3 spans 12 residues. CDR1 and CDR2 (germline): SNHLY, FYNNEI. V lost 7 bases and J lost 5, with 8 bases in between. DNA for the CDR3: TGTGCCAGCATCAGTCTCAATGAAAAACTGTTTTTT. It encodes CASISLNEKLFF.

This chain joins TRBV5-5 and TRBJ1-2; a possible D gene is TRBD1 (6 bases). Trimming shortened V by 4 bases and J by 6 bases, and 19 bases separated the two germline ends. The germline CDR1 and CDR2 sequences are SGHKS and YYEKEE (reference sequence). The length of the CDR3 is 15 residues. CDR3 nucleotide sequence: TGTGCCAGCAGCGTGGCCGGGACAAGTGGTGATGGCTACACCTTC. Protein: CASSVAGTSGDGYTF.

Ten or more counts support this clonotype. This chain joins TRBV7-2 and TRBJ1-4; D gene ambiguous. Trimming stripped 1 base from V and 6 bases from J, with 3 bases between. From germline, CDR1 is SGHTA and CDR2 FQGNSA. The CDR3 consists of 12 residues. The CDR3 sequence is CASSLVDEKLFF. The CDR3 region has the DNA TGTGCCAGCAGCTTAGTTGATGAAAAACTGTTTTTT.

This chain uses TRBV6-2 or TRBV6-3 with TRBJ2-2; D is possibly TRBD1 or TRBD2 (6 bases each). Trimming cost V 10 bases and J 0 bases, with 12 bases left between them. The CDR3 contains 14 residues. Germline V lookup: CDR1 MNHEY, CDR2 SVGEGT. CDR3 in amino acids: CATSGASNTGELFF. CDR3 nucleotide sequence: TGTGCCACCTCGGGGGCCTCGAACACCGGGGAGCTGTTTTTT.

This clonotype was counted at least ten times. The chain combines TRBV2 with TRBJ2-2; D possibly matches TRBD1 or TRBD2 (5 bases each). The CDR3 consists of 14 residues. CDR1 and CDR2 from the germline V gene are SNHLY and FYNNEI. Between the trimmed V and J ends, which lost 6 bases and 7 bases, there was a span of 15 bases. CDR3 in amino acids: CASRNGTRGGELFF. The CDR3 DNA reads as TGTGCCAGCAGAAATGGGACCAGAGGCGGGGAGCTGTTTTTT. Complete variable domain (other parts from reference TRBV2 and TRBJ2-2): EPEVTQTPSHQVTQMGQEVILRCVPISNHLYFYWYRQILGQKVEFLVSFYNNEISEKSEIFDDQFSVERPDGSNFTLKIRSTKLEDSAMYFCASRNGTRGGELFFGEGSRLTVL.

This clonotype was observed at least ten times. This chain uses TRBV12-3 or TRBV12-4 with TRBJ1-5; TRBD1 is a possible D gene (5 bases). The V and J ends lost 3 bases and 1 base respectively, with 13 bases between them. The CDR3 length is 16 residues. CDR3 protein: CASSLVGTLSNQPQHF. The CDR3 DNA is TGTGCCAGCAGTTTGGTAGGGACCCTGAGCAATCAGCCCCAGCATTTT.

This clonotype was seen many times. This chain joins TRBV19 and TRBJ2-1, with a tentative D call TRBD1 (5 bases). This CDR3 contains 15 residues. Trimming stripped 4 bases from V and 0 bases from J, with 10 bases between. The V gene's germline CDR1 is LNHDA and CDR2 SQIVND (reference sequence). CDR3 coding DNA: TGTGCCAGTAGTAAGGACACAAGCTCCTACAATGAGCAGTTCTTC. This sequence encodes CASSKDTSSYNEQFF.

This clonotype was seen repeatedly, ten times or more. The V and J genes are TRBV20-1 and TRBJ2-1, with TRBD2 identical over 10 bases. V trimming: 5 bases; J trimming: 8 bases; junction bases outside the gene matches: 12. The CDR3 has 15 residues. CDR1 is DFQATT and CDR2 is SNEGSKA in the germline V gene (reference sequence). CDR3 bases: TGCAGTGCTGCTAGACTAAGCGGGGGGGCGGATGAGCAGTTCTTC. Translating it yields CSAARLSGGADEQFF.

The sample holds many counts of this clonotype. The germline gene is not matched at one end of the junction; a read error may be the cause. The V and J genes are TRBV5-1 and TRBJ2-3; TRBD1 or TRBD2 may be the D gene (5 bases each). Germline CDR1 reads SGHRS; CDR2 reads YFSETQ. The CDR3 contains 14 residues. CDR3 sequence reads: CASSRGPSTDTQYF. The CDR3 DNA reads TGTGCCAGCAGCCGGGGACCTAGCACAGATACGCAGTATTTT. Supplemented by reference TRBV5-1 and TRBJ2-3, the full variable domain reads KAGVTQTPRYLIKTRGQQVTLSCSPISGHRSVSWYQQTPGQGLQFLFEYFSETQRNKGNFPGRFSGRQFSNSRSEMNVSTLELGDSALYLCASSRGPSTDTQYFGPGTRLTVL.

Details on this clonotype: With a far larger clone one base away, a read error is the likely cause. The V gene is TRBV6-2 or TRBV6-3, the J gene TRBJ1-1, with unresolved D. The length of the CDR3 is 14 residues. CDR1 is MNHEY, CDR2 SVGEGT, per germline. The DNA of the CDR3 is TGTGCCAGCAGCCTCTCAGGAGCTAACACTGGAGCTTTCTTT. Translating gives CASSLSGANTGAFF.

This clonotype was counted ten times or more. The chain joins TRBV11-2 to TRBJ1-5; 8 bases are shared with TRBD1. The CDR3 sequence is 15 residues long. Germline V lookup: CDR1 SGHAT, CDR2 FQNNGV. J was trimmed by 5 bases and V by 5 bases; bases with no gene match: 8. As DNA, the CDR3 is TGTGCCAGCAGCGCCGGGACAGGTCTAGATCAGCCCCAGCATTTT. It is translated as CASSAGTGLDQPQHF.

In its sample, this clonotype was seen many times. The DNA of the CDR3 is TGTGCCAGCAGCTTTCGCAGCGGCAGCTCCTACAATGAGCAGTTCTTC. Its protein is CASSFRSGSSYNEQFF. The chain joins TRBV7-8 to TRBJ2-1, with D possibly being TRBD2 (5 bases). V dropped 3 bases and J dropped 0 bases, with 12 bases sitting between them. This CDR3 is built from 16 residues. Germline CDR1 reads SGHVS; CDR2 reads FQNEAQ.

A few counts support this clonotype. The CDR3 bases are TGCAGTGCTCAGGGTGGGGGCTACACCCGTGCGAACTCTGGAAACACCATATATTTT. Translated, it gives CSAQGGGYTRANSGNTIYF. The V gene is TRBV20-1, the J gene TRBJ1-3; weak D call: TRBD1 (6 bases). Germline V gene lookup returns CDR1 DFQATT and CDR2 SNEGSKA (reference sequence). The CDR3 spans 19 residues. Between the trimmed V and J ends, which lost 5 bases and 0 bases, there was a span of 26 bases.